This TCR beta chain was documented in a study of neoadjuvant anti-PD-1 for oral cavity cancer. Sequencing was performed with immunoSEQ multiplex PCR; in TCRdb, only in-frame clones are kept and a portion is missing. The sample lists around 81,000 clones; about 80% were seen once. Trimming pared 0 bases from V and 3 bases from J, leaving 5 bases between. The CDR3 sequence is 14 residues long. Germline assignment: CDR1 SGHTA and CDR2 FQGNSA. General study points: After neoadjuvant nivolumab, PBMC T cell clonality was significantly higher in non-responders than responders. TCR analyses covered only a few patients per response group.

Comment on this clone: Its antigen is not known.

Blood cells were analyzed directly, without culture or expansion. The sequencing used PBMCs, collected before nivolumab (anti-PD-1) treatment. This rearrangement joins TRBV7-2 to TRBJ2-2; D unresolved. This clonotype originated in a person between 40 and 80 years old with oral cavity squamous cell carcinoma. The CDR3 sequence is CASSLAGYTGELFF. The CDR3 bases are TGTGCCAGCAGCTTAGCTGGGTACACCGGGGAGCTGTTTTTT. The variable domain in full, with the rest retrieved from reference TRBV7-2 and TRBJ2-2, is GAGVSQSPSNKVTEKGKDVELRCDPISGHTALYWYRQSLGQGLEFLIYFQGNSAPDKSGLPSDRFSAERTGGSVSTLTIQRTQQEDSAVYLCASSLAGYTGELFFGEGSRLTVL.